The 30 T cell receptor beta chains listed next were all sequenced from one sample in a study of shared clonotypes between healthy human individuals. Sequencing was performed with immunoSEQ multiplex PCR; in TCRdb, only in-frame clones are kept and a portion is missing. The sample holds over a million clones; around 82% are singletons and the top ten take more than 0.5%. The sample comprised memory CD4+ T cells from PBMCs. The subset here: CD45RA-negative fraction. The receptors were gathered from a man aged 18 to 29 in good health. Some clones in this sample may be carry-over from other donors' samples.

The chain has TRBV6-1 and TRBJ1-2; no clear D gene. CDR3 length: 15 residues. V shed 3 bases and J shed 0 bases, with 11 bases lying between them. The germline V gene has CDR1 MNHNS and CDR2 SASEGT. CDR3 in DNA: TGTGCCAGCAGTGACTACAGTCCCACTAACTATGGCTACACCTTC. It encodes CASSDYSPTNYGYTF.

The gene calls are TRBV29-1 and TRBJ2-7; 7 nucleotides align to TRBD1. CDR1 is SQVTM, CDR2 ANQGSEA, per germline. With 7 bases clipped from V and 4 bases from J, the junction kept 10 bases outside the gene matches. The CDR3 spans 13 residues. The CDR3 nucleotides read TGCAGCGCCATAGACAGGGAAGATTACGAGCAGTACTTC. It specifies CSAIDREDYEQYF.

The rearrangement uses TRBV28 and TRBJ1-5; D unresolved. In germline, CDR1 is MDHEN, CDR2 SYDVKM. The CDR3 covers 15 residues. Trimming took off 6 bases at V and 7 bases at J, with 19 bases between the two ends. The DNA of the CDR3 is TGTGCCAGCAGGCAGACAACCGGGGTGAAACAGCCCCAGCATTTT. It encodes CASRQTTGVKQPQHF. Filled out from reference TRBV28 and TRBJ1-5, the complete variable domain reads DVKVTQSSRYLVKRTGEKVFLECVQDMDHENMFWYRQDPGLGLRLIYFSYDVKMKEKGDIPEGYSVSREKKERFSLILESASTNQTSMYLCASRQTTGVKQPQHFGDGTRLSIL.

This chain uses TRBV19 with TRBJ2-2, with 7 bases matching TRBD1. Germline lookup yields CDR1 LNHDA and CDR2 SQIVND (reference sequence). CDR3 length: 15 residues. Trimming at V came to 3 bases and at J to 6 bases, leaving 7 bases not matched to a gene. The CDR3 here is CASSMGTAGAGELFF. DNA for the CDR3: TGTGCCAGTAGTATGGGGACAGCCGGCGCCGGGGAGCTGTTTTTT.

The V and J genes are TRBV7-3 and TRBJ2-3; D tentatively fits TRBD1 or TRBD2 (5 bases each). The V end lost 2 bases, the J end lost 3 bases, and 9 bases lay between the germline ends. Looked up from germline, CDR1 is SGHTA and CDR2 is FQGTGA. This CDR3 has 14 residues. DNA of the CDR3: TGTGCCAGCAGCTTAGGGACCCCGACAGATACGCAGTATTTT. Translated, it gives CASSLGTPTDTQYF.

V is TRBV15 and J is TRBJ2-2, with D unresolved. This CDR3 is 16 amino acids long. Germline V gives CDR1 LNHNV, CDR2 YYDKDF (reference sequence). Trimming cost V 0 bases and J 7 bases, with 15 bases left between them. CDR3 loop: CATSRETAALGGELFF. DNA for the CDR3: TGTGCCACCAGCAGAGAAACTGCCGCGCTTGGCGGGGAGCTGTTTTTT.

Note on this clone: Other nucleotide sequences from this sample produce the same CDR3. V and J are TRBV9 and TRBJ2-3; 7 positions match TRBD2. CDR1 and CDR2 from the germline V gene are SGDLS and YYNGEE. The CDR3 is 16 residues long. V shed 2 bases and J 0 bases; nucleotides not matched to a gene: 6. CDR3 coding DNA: TGTGCCAGCAGCGTTAGACTAGCCACCAGCACAGATACGCAGTATTTT. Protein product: CASSVRLATSTDTQYF.

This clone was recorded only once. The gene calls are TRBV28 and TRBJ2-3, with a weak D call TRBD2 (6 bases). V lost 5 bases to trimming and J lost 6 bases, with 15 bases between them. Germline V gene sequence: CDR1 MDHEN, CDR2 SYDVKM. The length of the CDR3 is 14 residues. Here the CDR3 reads CASSPLTGVDTQYF. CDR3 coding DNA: TGTGCCAGCAGTCCCCTTACGGGAGTTGATACGCAGTATTTT.

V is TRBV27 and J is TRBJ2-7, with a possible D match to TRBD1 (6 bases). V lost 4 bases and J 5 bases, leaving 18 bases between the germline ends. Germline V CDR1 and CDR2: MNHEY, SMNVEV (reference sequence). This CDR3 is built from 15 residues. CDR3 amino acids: CASSYLGAPLDEQYF. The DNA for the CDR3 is TGTGCCAGCAGTTATCTGGGGGCGCCTCTGGACGAGCAGTACTTC.

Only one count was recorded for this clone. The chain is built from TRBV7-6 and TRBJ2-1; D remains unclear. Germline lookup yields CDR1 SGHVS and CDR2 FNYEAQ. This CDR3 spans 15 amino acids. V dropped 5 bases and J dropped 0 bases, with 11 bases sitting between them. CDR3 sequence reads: CASSRSFSSYNEQFF. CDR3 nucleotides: TGTGCCAGCAGCCGTTCATTCTCCTCCTACAATGAGCAGTTCTTC.

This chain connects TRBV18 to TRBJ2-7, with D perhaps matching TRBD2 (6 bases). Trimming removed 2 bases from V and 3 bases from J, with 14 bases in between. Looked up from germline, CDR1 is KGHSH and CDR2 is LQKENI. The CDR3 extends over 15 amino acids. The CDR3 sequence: CASSPGGTLHYEQYF. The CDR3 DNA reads TGTGCCAGCTCACCAGGTGGGACTCTACACTACGAGCAGTACTTC.

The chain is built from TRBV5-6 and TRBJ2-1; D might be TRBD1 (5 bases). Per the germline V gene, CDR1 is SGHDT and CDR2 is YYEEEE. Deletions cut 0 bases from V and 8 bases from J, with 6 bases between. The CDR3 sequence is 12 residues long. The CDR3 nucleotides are TGTGCCAGCAGCTTGGTGGGGCATGAGCAGTTCTTC. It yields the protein CASSLVGHEQFF.

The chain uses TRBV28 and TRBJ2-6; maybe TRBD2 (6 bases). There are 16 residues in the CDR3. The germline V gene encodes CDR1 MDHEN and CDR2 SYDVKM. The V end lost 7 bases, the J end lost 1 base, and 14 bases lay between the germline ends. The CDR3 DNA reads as TGTGCCAGCACCACAACTGGGGGGTCTGGGGCCAACGTCCTGACTTTC. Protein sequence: CASTTTGGSGANVLTF.

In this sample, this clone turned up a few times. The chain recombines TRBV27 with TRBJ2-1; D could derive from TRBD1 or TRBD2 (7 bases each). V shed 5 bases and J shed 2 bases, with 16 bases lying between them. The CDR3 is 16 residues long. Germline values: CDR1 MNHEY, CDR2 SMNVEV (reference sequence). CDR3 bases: TGTGCCAGCAGTCCAGGGGGGGATCTCCCCTACAATGAGCAGTTCTTC. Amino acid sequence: CASSPGGDLPYNEQFF.

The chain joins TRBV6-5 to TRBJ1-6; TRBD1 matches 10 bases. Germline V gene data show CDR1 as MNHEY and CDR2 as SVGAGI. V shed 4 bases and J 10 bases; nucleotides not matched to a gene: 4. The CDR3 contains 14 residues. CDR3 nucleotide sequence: TGTGCCAGCAGTTCGGACAGGGGGAGGTCACCCCTCCACTTT. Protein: CASSSDRGRSPLHF.

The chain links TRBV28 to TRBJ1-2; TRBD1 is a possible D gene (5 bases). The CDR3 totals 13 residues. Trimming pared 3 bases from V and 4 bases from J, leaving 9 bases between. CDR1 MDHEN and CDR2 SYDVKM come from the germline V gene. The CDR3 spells CASSFRGAYGYTF. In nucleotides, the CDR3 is TGTGCCAGCAGTTTTAGGGGAGCCTATGGCTACACCTTC.

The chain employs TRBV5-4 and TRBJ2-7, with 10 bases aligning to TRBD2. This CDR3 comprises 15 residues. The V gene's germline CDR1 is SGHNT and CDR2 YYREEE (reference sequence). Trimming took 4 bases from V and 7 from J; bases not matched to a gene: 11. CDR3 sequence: CASSALAGGAGEQYF. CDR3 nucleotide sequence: TGTGCCAGCAGCGCCTTAGCGGGGGGCGCAGGGGAGCAGTACTTC.

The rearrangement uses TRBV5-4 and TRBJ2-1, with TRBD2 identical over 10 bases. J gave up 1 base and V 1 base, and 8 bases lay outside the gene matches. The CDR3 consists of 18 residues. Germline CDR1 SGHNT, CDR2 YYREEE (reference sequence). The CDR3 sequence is CASSLTSGNWGSYNEQFF. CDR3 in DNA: TGTGCCAGCAGCTTGACTAGCGGGAACTGGGGGTCCTACAATGAGCAGTTCTTC.

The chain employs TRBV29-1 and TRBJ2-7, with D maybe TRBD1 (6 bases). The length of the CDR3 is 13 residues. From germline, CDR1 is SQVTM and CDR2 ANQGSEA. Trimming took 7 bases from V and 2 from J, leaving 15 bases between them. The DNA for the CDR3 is TGCAGCGGGACAGCCGGGTTACCCTACGAGCAGTACTTC. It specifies CSGTAGLPYEQYF.

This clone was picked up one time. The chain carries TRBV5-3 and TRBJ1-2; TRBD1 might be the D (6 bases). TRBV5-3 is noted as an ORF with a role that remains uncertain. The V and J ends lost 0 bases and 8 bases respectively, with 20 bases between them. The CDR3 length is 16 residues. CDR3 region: CARSLDLQGLSYGYTF. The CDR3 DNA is TGTGCCAGAAGCTTGGACCTACAGGGACTTTCGTACGGCTACACCTTC.

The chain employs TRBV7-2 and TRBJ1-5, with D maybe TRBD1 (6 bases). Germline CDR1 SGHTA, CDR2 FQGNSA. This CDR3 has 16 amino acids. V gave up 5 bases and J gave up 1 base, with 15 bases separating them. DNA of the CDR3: TGTGCCAGCAGCCCCACAGGGCCCCTCAGCAATCAGCCCCAGCATTTT. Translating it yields CASSPTGPLSNQPQHF.

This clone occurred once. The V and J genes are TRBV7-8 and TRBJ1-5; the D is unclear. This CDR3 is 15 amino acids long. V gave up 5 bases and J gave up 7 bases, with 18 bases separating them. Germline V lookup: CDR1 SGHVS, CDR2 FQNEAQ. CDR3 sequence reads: CASSPNVGKVQPQHF. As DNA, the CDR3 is TGTGCCAGCAGCCCAAATGTCGGTAAAGTCCAGCCCCAGCATTTT. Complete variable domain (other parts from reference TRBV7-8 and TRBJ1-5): GAGVSQSPRYKVAKRGQDVALRCDPISGHVSLFWYQQALGQGPEFLTYFQNEAQLDKSGLPSDRFFAERPEGSVSTLKIQRTQQEDSAVYLCASSPNVGKVQPQHFGDGTRLSIL.

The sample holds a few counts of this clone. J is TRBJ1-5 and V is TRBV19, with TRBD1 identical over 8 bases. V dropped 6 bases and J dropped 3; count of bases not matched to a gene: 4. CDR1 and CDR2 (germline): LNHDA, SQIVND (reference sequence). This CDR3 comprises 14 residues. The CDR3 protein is CASRLGQANQPQHF. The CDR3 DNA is TGTGCCAGTAGGTTGGGACAGGCCAATCAGCCCCAGCATTTT.

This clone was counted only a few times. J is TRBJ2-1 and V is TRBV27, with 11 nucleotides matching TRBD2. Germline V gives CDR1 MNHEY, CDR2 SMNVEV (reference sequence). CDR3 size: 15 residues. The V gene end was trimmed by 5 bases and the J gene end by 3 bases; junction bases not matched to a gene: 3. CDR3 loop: CASSTLAGGYNEQFF. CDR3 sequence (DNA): TGTGCCAGCAGTACGCTAGCGGGAGGCTACAATGAGCAGTTCTTC.

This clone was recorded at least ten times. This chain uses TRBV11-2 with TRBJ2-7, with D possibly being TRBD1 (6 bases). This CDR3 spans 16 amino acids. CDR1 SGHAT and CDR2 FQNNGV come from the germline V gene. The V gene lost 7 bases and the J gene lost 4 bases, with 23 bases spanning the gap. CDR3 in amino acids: CASTVRQGNGPYEQYF. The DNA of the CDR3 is TGTGCCAGCACCGTCCGGCAGGGGAACGGGCCTTACGAGCAGTACTTC.

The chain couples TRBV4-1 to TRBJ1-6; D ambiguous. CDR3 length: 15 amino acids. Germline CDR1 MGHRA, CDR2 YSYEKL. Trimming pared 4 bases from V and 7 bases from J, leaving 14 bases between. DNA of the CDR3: TGCGCCAGCAGCCCGTATGGGCGGATAAATTCACCCCTCCACTTT. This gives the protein CASSPYGRINSPLHF.

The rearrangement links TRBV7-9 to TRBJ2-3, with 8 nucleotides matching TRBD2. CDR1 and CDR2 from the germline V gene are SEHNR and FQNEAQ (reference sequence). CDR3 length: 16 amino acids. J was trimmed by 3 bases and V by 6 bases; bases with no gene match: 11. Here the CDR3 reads CASSFISAGGTDTQYF. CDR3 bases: TGTGCCAGCAGTTTCATATCGGCGGGGGGAACAGATACGCAGTATTTT.

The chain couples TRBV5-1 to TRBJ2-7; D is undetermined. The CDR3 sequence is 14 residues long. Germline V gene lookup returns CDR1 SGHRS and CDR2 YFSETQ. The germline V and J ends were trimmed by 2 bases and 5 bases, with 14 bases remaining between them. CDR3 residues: CASSLVTGLDEQYF. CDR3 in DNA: TGCGCCAGCAGCTTAGTGACGGGCCTCGACGAGCAGTACTTC.

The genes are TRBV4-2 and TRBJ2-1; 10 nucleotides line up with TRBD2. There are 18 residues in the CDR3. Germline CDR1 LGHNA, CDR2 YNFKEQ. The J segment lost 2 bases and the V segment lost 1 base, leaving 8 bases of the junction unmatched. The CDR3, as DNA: TGTGCCAGCAGCCAAGGGGCCCTAGCGGGAGACACCTACAATGAGCAGTTCTTC. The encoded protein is CASSQGALAGDTYNEQFF.

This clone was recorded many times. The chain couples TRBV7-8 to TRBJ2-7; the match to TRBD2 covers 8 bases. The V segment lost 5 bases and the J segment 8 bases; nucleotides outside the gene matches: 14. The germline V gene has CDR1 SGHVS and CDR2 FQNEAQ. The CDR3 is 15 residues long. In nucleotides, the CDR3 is TGTGCCAGCAGCCCGACGTCTACTAGCGGTCCAAAGCAGTACTTC. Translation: CASSPTSTSGPKQYF.